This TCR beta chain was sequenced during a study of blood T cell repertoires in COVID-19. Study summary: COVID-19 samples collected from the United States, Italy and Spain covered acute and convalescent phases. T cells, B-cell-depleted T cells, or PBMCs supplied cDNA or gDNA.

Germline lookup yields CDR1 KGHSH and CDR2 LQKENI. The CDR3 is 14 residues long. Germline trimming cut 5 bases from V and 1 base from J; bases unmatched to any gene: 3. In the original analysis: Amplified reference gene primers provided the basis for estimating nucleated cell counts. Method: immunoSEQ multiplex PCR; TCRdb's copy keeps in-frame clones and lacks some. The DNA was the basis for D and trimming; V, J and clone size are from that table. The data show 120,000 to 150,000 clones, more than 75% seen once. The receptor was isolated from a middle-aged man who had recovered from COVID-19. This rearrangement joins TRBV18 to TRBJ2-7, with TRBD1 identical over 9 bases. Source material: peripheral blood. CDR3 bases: TGTGCCAGCTCAACCGGGACAGGGTCCTACGAGCAGTACTTC. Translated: CASSTGTGSYEQYF.